Ten or more counts support the clone carrying this TCR beta chain. Its antigen is as yet unknown. This sample is part of a study of T cells after yellow fever vaccination. Study observations and caveats: Overall, a small share of clonotypes was seen in both CD4 and CD8 compartments. Clones that expanded after primary vaccination mostly reappeared after the booster (96% CD4, 88% CD8).

TCRdb reprocessed the 5' RACE reads via MiXCR and lists one record per CDR3 protein. This table holds 200,000 to 250,000 distinct CDR3 sequences, 2.5% to 3.5% found once. Per the germline V gene, CDR1 is DFQATT and CDR2 is SNEGSKA (reference sequence). There are 12 residues in the CDR3. Germline trimming cut 4 bases from V and 7 bases from J; bases unmatched to any gene: 3. This clonotype originated in a man between 18 and 29 years old who received the YFV17D yellow fever vaccine. The input for sequencing was CD4+ T cells sorted from PBMCs, taken 10 days after the yellow fever booster vaccination. J is TRBJ2-2 and V is TRBV20-1; TRBD1 agrees at 7 bases. The CDR3 region has the DNA TGCAGTGCTAAACAGGGGATCGGGGAGCTGTTTTTT. Protein product: CSAKQGIGELFF.